A selection of T cell receptor beta chains follows, all from one sample in a study of blood T cell repertoires in COVID-19. Method: immunoSEQ multiplex PCR; TCRdb's copy keeps in-frame clones and lacks some. The profile covers hundreds of thousands of clones, with 87% appearing a single time and approximately 12% taken by the ten largest. The sequencing input was peripheral blood. These receptors came from a young woman who had recovered from COVID-19. The CDR3 runs from the conserved cysteine through the conserved F or W. A D gene is named only where the DNA matches it firmly. Only part of the rows carry a size: once, few, many, or a class if the clone is expanded.

v_gene	j_gene	abundance	d_gene	CDR3nt	CDR3aa
TRBV19	TRBJ2-5	-	-	TGTGCCAGTAGTATAGCTGGCCTCGGCGGGCCCCAGTACTTC	CASSIAGLGGPQYF
TRBV4-1	TRBJ2-1	-	TRBD2	TGCGCCAGCAGCCAAGCCCCCCTTAGCGGGGGTCTCAACAATGAGCAGTTCTTC	CASSQAPLSGGLNNEQFF
TRBV5-1	TRBJ2-2	-	-	TGCGCCAGCAGCTTGCTAACGAACACCGGGGAGCTGTTTTTT	CASSLLTNTGELFF
TRBV5-6	TRBJ1-1	-	-	TGTGCCAGCAGAATGGCGGGGAACACTGAAGCTTTCTTT	CASRMAGNTEAFF
TRBV5-6	TRBJ2-5	-	TRBD1	TGTGCCAGCAGATCGACCCTACAGGGGAGAGAGACCCAGTACTTC	CASRSTLQGRETQYF
TRBV6-1	TRBJ2-5	-	-	TGTGCCAGCAGTGATAGGACAGATCAAGAGACCCAGTACTTC	CASSDRTDQETQYF
TRBV5-5	TRBJ1-5	-	-	TGTGCCAGCAGCTTGTACGGAGAACGCCAGCCCCAGCATTTT	CASSLYGERQPQHF
TRBV3-1/TRBV3-2	TRBJ2-1	-	-	TGTGCCAGCAGAAACAGCAATGAGCAGTTCTTC	CASRNSNEQFF
TRBV4-2	TRBJ2-1	-	-	TGTGCCAGCAGCCAAGAAGGGAGCCTACTCTACAATGAGCAGTTCTTC	CASSQEGSLLYNEQFF
TRBV30	TRBJ2-1	-	TRBD1	TGTGCCTGGATGGGGACAGGGGTAAATGAGCAGTTCTTC	CAWMGTGVNEQFF
TRBV2	TRBJ1-5	few	-	TGTGCCAGCGGGGGGATGGCTCCATATAGCAATCAGCCCCAGCATTTT	CASGGMAPYSNQPQHF
TRBV5-1	TRBJ2-7	once	TRBD2	TGCGCCAGCAGCTTTAAGAGCGGGAGTACGGACGAGCAGTACTTC	CASSFKSGSTDEQYF
TRBV2	TRBJ1-2	-	-	TGTGCCAGCAGAGAGACAGGTTTATCGGTCTACACCTTC	CASRETGLSVYTF
TRBV6-2/TRBV6-3	TRBJ2-7	once	TRBD1	TGTGCCAGCAGTTTAAACAGGGGGGTTACCTACGAGCAGTACTTC	CASSLNRGVTYEQYF
TRBV5-1	TRBJ2-7	-	-	TGTGCCAGCAGCCCGGATGTGGAGGTCCACGAGCAGTACTTC	CASSPDVEVHEQYF
TRBV7-6	TRBJ1-1	-	TRBD1	TGTGCCAGCAGCTTGACAGGGGGCCGTACTGAAGCTTTCTTT	CASSLTGGRTEAFF
TRBV19	TRBJ1-4	-	-	TGTGCCACCGCCCTAGGGGGAGGGATTAATGAAAAACTGTTTTTT	CATALGGGINEKLFF
TRBV7-9	TRBJ2-5	-	TRBD2	TGTGCCAGCAGCTTGCTAGGCGGGAGGGTACAAGAGACCCAGTACTTC	CASSLLGGRVQETQYF
TRBV25-1	TRBJ1-6	-	-	TGTGCCAGCAGTGAATACAGGGTCGATTCACCCCTCCACTTT	CASSEYRVDSPLHF
TRBV7-6	TRBJ2-1	-	-	TGTGCCAGCAGCTTAGTGTACCGCACTAGCTCGGTTTACAATGAGCAGTTCTTC	CASSLVYRTSSVYNEQFF
TRBV5-6	TRBJ2-6	-	TRBD1	TGTGCCAGCGGCAAAACAGGGGCCTCTGGGGCCAACGTCCTGACTTTC	CASGKTGASGANVLTF
TRBV30	TRBJ1-1	-	-	TGTGCCTGGAGTGTACTCAGGGTCCCTGAAGCTTTCTTT	CAWSVLRVPEAFF
TRBV7-7	TRBJ1-1	-	TRBD1	TGTGCCAGCAGCCCATGGCGACCGGGGACAGGAGGGACTGAAGCTTTCTTT	CASSPWRPGTGGTEAFF
TRBV6-2/TRBV6-3	TRBJ1-2	-	TRBD1	TGTGCCAGCAGTTGGGACAGCATCTATGGCTACACCTTC	CASSWDSIYGYTF